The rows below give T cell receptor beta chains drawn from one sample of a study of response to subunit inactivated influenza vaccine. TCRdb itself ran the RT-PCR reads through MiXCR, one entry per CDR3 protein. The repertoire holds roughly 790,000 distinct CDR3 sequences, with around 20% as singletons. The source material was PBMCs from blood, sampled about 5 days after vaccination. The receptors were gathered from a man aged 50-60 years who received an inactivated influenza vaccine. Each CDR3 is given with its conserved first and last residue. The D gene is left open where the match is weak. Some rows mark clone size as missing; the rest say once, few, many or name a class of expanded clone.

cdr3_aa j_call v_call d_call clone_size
CASSLTGTSGGYNEQFF TRBJ2-1 TRBV7-9 TRBD2 NA
CASSQDRGPPEKLFF TRBJ1-4 TRBV4-3 NA NA
CASSPNRGGTGELFF TRBJ2-2 TRBV7-2 TRBD1 NA
CASSIPRATGELFF TRBJ2-2 TRBV19 NA few
CASSLDSGQVYEQFF TRBJ2-1 TRBV7-2 TRBD2 NA
CTSGGNLYEQYF TRBJ2-7 TRBV10-3 NA few
CASSQRGGLGTDTQYF TRBJ2-3 TRBV7-2 NA NA
CSATLGGGYGYTF TRBJ1-2 TRBV29-1 NA NA
CASSLQGKRTEAFF TRBJ1-1 TRBV12-3/TRBV12-4 TRBD1 few
CSVGTGDGNQPQHF TRBJ1-5 TRBV29-1 NA many
CATNRDVNEQFF TRBJ2-1 TRBV24-1 NA NA
CATSAGDYYNEQFF TRBJ2-1 TRBV24-1 NA NA
CAISEGTSRGEQFF TRBJ2-1 TRBV10-3 TRBD2 NA
CASSLLPPGQDSYNSPLHF TRBJ1-6 TRBV5-1 TRBD1 NA
CASCERYNEQFF TRBJ2-1 TRBV7-9 NA NA
CASSLRGPLQETQYF TRBJ2-5 TRBV12-3/TRBV12-4 TRBD1 few
CASSLVGQGGEQYF TRBJ2-7 TRBV7-2 NA once
CASSYIGGGTGELFF TRBJ2-2 TRBV6-5 NA many
CASSLDRGKGTEQFF TRBJ2-1 TRBV7-9 TRBD1 NA
CATSRDPASGWNEQFF TRBJ2-1 TRBV15 NA NA
CASSYVGGQETQYF TRBJ2-5 TRBV6-5 TRBD2 few
CASRPRTAHNEQFF TRBJ2-1 TRBV7-2 NA NA
CASSPGTSEGNEQFF TRBJ2-1 TRBV18 TRBD2 once
CSVPGQGRTDTQYF TRBJ2-3 TRBV29-1 TRBD1 NA
CSAREAGGPWTDTQYF TRBJ2-3 TRBV20-1 TRBD2 NA
CASSPWDRENTEAFF TRBJ1-1 TRBV5-6 TRBD1 many
CASSFRRGELFF TRBJ2-2 TRBV7-9 NA NA
CASRKNRGNTGELFF TRBJ2-2 TRBV6-1 TRBD1 NA
CASSLDRGLNTEAFF TRBJ1-1 TRBV5-5 TRBD1 many
CASSFTTATRETQYF TRBJ2-5 TRBV12-3/TRBV12-4 NA few
CASSLTGEVTGELFF TRBJ2-2 TRBV6-4 TRBD1 few
CASSYNRGPYEQYF TRBJ2-7 TRBV5-6 TRBD1 NA
CASSLKGVEGTDTQYF TRBJ2-3 TRBV27 NA few
CAWSVETREKLFF TRBJ1-4 TRBV30 NA NA
CASTPGTGTEAFF TRBJ1-1 TRBV6-1 NA NA
CSARVAWEVANEKLFF TRBJ1-4 TRBV20-1 NA many
CSARGTSGRLDTQYF TRBJ2-3 TRBV20-1 TRBD2 NA
CATTRGSSYEQYF TRBJ2-7 TRBV28 TRBD1 NA
CASSQPGQEDTQYF TRBJ2-3 TRBV6-1 TRBD1 NA
CASSLQPNYGYTF TRBJ1-2 TRBV12-3/TRBV12-4 NA few
CASSKRTGNNQPQHF TRBJ1-5 TRBV5-6 TRBD1 few
CSAEVAGGPYNEQFF TRBJ2-1 TRBV20-1 TRBD2 few
CASSTRTLNQPQHF TRBJ1-5 TRBV12-3/TRBV12-4 NA few
CATSSGTRAYEQYF TRBJ2-7 TRBV15 NA NA
CASSEWWVTDTQYF TRBJ2-3 TRBV2 NA few
CSARGGTFAGGNEQFF TRBJ2-1 TRBV20-1 NA few
CSRMRRETQYF TRBJ2-5 TRBV20-1 NA NA
CASSPTLGPPVETQYF TRBJ2-5 TRBV11-2 NA few
CAITSGRGPGANVLTF TRBJ2-6 TRBV10-3 TRBD2 NA
CASSLADGNGHEQYF TRBJ2-7 TRBV6-1 NA NA